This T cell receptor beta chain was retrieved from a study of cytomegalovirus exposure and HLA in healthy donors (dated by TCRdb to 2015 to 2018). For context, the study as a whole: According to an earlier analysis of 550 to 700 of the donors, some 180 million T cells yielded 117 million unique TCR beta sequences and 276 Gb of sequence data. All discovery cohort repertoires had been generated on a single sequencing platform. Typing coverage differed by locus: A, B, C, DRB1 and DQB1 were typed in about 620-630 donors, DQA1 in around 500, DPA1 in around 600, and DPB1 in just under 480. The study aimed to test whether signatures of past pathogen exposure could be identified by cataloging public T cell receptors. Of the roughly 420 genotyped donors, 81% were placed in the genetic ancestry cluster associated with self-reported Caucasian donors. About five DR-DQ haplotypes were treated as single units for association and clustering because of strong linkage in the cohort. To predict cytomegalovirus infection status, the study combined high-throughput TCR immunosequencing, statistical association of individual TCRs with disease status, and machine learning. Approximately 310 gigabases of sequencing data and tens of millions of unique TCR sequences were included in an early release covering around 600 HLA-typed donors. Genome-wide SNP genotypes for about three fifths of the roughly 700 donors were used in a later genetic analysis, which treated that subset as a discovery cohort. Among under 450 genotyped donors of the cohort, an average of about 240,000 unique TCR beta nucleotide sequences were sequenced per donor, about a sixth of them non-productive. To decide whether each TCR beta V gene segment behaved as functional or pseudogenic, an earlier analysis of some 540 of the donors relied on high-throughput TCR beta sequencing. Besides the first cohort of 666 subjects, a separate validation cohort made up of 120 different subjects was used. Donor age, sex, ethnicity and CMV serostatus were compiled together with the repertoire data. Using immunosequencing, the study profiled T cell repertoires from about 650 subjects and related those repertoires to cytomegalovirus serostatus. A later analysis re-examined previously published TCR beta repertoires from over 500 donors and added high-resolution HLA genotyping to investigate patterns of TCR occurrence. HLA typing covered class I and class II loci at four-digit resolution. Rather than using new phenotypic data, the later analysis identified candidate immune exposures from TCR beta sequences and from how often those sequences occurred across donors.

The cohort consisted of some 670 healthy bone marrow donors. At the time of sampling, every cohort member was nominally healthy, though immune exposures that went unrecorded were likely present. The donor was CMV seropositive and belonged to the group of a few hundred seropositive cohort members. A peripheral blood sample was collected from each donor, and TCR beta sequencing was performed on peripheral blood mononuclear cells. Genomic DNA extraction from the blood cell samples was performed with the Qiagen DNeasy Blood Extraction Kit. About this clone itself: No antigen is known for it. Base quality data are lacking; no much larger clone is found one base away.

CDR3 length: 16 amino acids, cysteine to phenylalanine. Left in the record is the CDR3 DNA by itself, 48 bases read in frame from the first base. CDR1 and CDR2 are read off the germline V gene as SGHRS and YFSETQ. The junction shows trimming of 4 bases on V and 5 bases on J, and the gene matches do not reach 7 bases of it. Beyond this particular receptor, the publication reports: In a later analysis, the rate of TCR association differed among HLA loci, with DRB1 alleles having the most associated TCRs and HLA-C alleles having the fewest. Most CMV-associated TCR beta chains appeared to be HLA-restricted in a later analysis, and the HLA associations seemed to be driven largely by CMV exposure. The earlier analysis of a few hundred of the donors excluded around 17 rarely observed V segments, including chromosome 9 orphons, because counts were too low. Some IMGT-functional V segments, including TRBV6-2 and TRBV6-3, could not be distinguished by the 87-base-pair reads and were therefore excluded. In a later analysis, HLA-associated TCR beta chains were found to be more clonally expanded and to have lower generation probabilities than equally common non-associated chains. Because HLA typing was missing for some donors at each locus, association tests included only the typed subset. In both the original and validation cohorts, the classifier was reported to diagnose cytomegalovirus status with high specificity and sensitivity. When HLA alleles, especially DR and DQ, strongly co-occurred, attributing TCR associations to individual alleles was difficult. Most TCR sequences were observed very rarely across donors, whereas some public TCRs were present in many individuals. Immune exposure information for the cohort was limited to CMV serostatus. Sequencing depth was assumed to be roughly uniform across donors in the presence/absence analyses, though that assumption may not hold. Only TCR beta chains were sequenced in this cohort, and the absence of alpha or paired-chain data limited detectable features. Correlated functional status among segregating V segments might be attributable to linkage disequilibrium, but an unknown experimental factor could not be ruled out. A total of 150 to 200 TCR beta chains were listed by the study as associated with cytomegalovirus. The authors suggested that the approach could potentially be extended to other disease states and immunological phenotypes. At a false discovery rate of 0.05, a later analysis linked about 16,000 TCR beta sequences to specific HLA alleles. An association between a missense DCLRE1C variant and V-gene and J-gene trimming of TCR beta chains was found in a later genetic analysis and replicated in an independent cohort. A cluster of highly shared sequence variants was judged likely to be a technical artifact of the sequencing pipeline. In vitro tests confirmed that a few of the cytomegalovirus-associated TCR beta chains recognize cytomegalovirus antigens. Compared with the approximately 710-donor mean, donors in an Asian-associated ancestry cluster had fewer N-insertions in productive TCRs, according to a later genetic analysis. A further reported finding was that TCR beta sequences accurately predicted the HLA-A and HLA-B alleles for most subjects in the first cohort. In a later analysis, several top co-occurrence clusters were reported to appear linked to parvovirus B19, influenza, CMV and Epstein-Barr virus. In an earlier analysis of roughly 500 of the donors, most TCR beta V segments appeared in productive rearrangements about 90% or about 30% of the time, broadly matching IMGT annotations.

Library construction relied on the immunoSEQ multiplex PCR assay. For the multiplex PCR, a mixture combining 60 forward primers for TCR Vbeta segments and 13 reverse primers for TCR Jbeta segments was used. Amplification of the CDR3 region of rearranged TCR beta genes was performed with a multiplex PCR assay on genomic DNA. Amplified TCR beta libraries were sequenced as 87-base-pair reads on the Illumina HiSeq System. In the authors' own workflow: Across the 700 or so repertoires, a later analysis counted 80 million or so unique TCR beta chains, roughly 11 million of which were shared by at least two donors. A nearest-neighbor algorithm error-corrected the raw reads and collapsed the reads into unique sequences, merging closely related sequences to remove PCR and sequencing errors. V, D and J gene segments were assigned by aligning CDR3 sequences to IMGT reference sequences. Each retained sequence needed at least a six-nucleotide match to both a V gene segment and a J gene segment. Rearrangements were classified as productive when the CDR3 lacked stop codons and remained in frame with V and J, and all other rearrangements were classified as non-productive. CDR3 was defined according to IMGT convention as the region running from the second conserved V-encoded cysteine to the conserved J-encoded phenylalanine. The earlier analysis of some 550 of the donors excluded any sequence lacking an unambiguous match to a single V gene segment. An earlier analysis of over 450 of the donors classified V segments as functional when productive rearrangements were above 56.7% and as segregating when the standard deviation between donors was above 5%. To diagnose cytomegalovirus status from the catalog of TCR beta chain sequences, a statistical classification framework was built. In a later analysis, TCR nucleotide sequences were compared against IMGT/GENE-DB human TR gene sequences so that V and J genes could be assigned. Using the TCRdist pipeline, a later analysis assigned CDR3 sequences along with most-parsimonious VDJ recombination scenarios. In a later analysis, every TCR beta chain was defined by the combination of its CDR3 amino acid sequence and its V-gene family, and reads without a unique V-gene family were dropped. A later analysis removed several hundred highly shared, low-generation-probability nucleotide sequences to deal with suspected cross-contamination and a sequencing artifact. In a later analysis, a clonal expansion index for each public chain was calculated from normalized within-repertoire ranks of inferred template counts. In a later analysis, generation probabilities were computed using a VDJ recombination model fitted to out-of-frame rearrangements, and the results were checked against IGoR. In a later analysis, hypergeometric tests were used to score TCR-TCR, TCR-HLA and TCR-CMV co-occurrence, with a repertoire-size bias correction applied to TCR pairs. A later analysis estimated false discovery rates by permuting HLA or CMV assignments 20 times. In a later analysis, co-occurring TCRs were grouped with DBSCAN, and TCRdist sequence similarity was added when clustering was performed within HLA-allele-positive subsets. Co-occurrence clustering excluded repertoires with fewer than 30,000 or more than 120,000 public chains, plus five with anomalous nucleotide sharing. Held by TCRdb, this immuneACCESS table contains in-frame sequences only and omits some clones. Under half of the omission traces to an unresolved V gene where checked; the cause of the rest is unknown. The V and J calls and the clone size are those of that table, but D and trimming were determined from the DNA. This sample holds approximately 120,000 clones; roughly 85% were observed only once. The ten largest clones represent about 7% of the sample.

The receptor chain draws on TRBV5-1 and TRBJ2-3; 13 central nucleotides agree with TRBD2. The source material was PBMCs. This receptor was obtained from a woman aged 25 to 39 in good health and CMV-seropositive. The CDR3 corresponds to CASSAGLAGRGDTQYF. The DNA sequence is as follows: TGCGCCAGCAGCGCGGGACTAGCGGGAAGGGGAGATACGCAGTATTTT.